Presented here are 28 T cell receptor beta chains from one specimen sequenced in a study of cytomegalovirus exposure and HLA in healthy donors. PCR primers comprised 60 Vbeta and 13 Jbeta primers. Method: immunoSEQ multiplex PCR; TCRdb's copy keeps in-frame clones and lacks some. The data show about 170,000 clones, over 75% seen once. Sample: PBMCs. Receptors originate from a male donor in good health and CMV-seronegative.

This chain uses TRBV5-1 with TRBJ2-2; 7 bases line up with TRBD1. Per the germline V gene, CDR1 is SGHRS and CDR2 is YFSETQ. V shed 0 bases and J 5 bases; nucleotides not matched to a gene: 10. This CDR3 comprises 17 residues. DNA of the CDR3: TGCGCCAGCAGCTTGGAAACAGGGGCGCGGACGACCGGGGAGCTGTTTTTT. This sequence encodes CASSLETGARTTGELFF.

J is TRBJ1-4 and V is TRBV4-1, with 8 bases matching TRBD1. With 3 bases clipped from V and 8 bases from J, the junction kept 20 bases outside the gene matches. The CDR3 length is 19 residues. CDR1 is MGHRA and CDR2 is YSYEKL in the germline V gene. The CDR3 region has the DNA TGCGCCAGCAGCCACGAAATGTGGGTATCCGGACAGGGACTAGAAAAACTGTTTTTT. Amino acid sequence: CASSHEMWVSGQGLEKLFF.

The chain links TRBV15 to TRBJ2-3; a possible D gene is TRBD1 (7 bases). V was cut by 0 bases and J by 4 bases, with 11 bases left in between. This CDR3 region has 15 residues. The germline gives CDR1 LNHNV, CDR2 YYDKDF (reference sequence). CDR3 region: CATSRDRGVADTQYF. CDR3 sequence (DNA): TGTGCCACCAGCAGAGACAGGGGGGTCGCAGATACGCAGTATTTT.

This clone was picked up one time. The rearrangement uses TRBV29-1 and TRBJ1-5, with D uncertain. From germline, CDR1 is SQVTM and CDR2 ANQGSEA. The CDR3 is 12 amino acids. Trimming pared 4 bases from V and 3 bases from J, leaving 7 bases between. The CDR3 DNA follows: TGCAGCGTTGGTGAGCACAATCAGCCCCAGCATTTT. It specifies CSVGEHNQPQHF.

V and J are TRBV5-1 and TRBJ2-5, with TRBD2 identical over 11 bases. After removal of 4 bases from V and 4 bases from J, the junction contained 3 bases not matched to a gene. The germline V gene encodes CDR1 SGHRS and CDR2 YFSETQ. The CDR3 consists of 14 residues. DNA of the CDR3: TGCGCCAGCAGCCAAGGACTAGCGGGAGAGACCCAGTACTTC. It translates to CASSQGLAGETQYF.

This clone was observed a handful of times. The genes are TRBV7-2 and TRBJ2-7; 11 bases are a match to TRBD1. The V and J ends lost 4 bases and 3 bases, in that order; junction bases with no gene match: 2. Germline CDR1 SGHTA, CDR2 FQGNSA. The CDR3 extends over 14 amino acids. CDR3 nucleotide sequence: TGTGCCAGCAGCTGGGGACAGGGGGTCTACGAGCAGTACTTC. It translates to CASSWGQGVYEQYF.

The chain joins TRBV7-2 to TRBJ2-5; possibly TRBD2 for D (6 bases). Gene TRBJ2-7 matches the end of the DNA better, so the J call may be wrong. This CDR3 comprises 15 residues. CDR1 is SGHTA, CDR2 FQGNSA, per germline. The CDR3 protein is CASSFVRGSSYEQYF. CDR3 bases: TGTGCCAGCAGCTTCGTTCGGGGGAGCTCCTACGAGCAGTACTTC.

Here the CDR3 DNA reads TGTGCCAGCAGTCCATTAAACATTGGACACGGAAAAGAGACCCAGTACTTC. Protein: CASSPLNIGHGKETQYF. The V gene is TRBV28, the J gene TRBJ2-5, with D maybe TRBD1 (5 bases). Per germline, CDR1 MDHEN and CDR2 SYDVKM. The CDR3 is made up of 17 amino acids. Trimming pared 5 bases from V and 3 bases from J, leaving 22 bases between.

The genes are TRBV21-1 and TRBJ2-6; the table's D gene call, TRBD1, was not cross checked with the DNA. TRBV21-1 is reported as a pseudogene. This CDR3 has 18 amino acids. CDR3 nucleotides: TGTGCCAGCCCCCCTGGAGGGACAGGGGCCTCTTGGGCCAACGTCCTGACTTTC. It specifies CASPPGGTGASWANVLTF.

This clone has a handful of counts. The rearrangement links TRBV18 to TRBJ2-7; 8 bases align to TRBD1. V was pared by 6 bases and J by 6 bases, with 4 bases of the junction left unmatched. This CDR3 is built from 12 residues. Germline V gene sequence: CDR1 KGHSH, CDR2 LQKENI. The CDR3 protein is CASSRGQGEQYF. The CDR3 DNA reads TGTGCCAGCTCGCGCGGACAGGGCGAGCAGTACTTC.

The rearrangement links TRBV5-4 to TRBJ1-2; tentatively, D is TRBD1 (5 bases). The CDR3 is 17 residues long. Trimming removed 0 bases at V and 4 bases at J, with 19 bases between. Germline CDR1 reads SGHNT; CDR2 reads YYREEE (reference sequence). This CDR3 is CASSLGGGSRYGYGYTF. CDR3 nucleotides: TGTGCCAGCAGCTTGGGCGGGGGTTCCAGGTACGGCTATGGCTACACCTTC.

This chain links TRBV9 with TRBJ1-2; tentatively, D is TRBD1 (6 bases). This CDR3 region has 16 residues. Per germline, CDR1 SGDLS and CDR2 YYNGEE. Trimming took 0 bases from V and 5 from J, leaving 17 bases between them. The CDR3, as DNA: TGTGCCAGCAGCGTAGGACCGCAGGGGCCGTTTTATGGCTACACCTTC. As protein: CASSVGPQGPFYGYTF.

This chain connects TRBV10-1 to TRBJ2-3, with 7 bases lining up with TRBD2. V was clipped by 6 bases and J by 4 bases; unmatched bases: 1. Germline V gene lookup returns CDR1 WNHNN and CDR2 SYGVQD (reference sequence). The CDR3 sequence is 12 residues long. CDR3 DNA: TGCGCCAGCAGGGGGGGGGCAGATACGCAGTATTTT. Protein sequence: CASRGGADTQYF.

The J gene is TRBJ1-2, the V gene TRBV15; maybe TRBD1 (6 bases). The CDR3 loop spans 15 amino acids. From germline, CDR1 is LNHNV and CDR2 YYDKDF (reference sequence). Trimming removed 3 bases at V and 8 bases at J, with 19 bases between. CDR3 sequence (DNA): TGTGCCACCAGCAGGGGGACGGACAGCTCGCGAGGCTACACCTTC. It translates to CATSRGTDSSRGYTF.

This clone was seen more than once but under ten times. This chain connects TRBV15 to TRBJ1-2; the D gene is possibly TRBD1 (6 bases). Germline assignment: CDR1 LNHNV and CDR2 YYDKDF (reference sequence). V was shortened by 0 bases and J by 2 bases, with 13 bases between the two germline ends. CDR3 length: 16 amino acids. The CDR3 region is CATSRETPGQNYGYTF. The CDR3, as DNA: TGTGCCACCAGCAGAGAAACACCGGGACAAAACTATGGCTACACCTTC.

The chain couples TRBV2 to TRBJ2-5; 15 bases map to TRBD2. The CDR3 length is 17 residues. V lost 3 bases to trimming and J lost 11 bases; unmatched junction nucleotides: 13. The V gene's germline CDR1 is SNHLY and CDR2 FYNNEI. This chain's CDR3 is CASSDRTSGGALGEQYF. The CDR3 DNA reads TGTGCCAGCAGTGACCGGACTAGCGGGGGGGCCTTGGGTGAGCAGTACTTC.

This clone is a singleton in its sample. The J gene is TRBJ2-5, the V gene TRBV11-2; TRBD1 matches at 11 bases. Germline V gene data show CDR1 as SGHAT and CDR2 as FQNNGV. The CDR3 covers 15 residues. The J segment lost 5 bases and the V segment lost 5 bases, leaving 7 bases of the junction unmatched. This CDR3 reads CASSPRGQGGETQYF. In DNA form, the CDR3 reads TGTGCCAGCAGCCCAAGGGGACAGGGGGGGGAGACCCAGTACTTC. The complete variable domain, with remaining parts taken from reference TRBV11-2 and TRBJ2-5, reads EAGVAQSPRYKIIEKRQSVAFWCNPISGHATLYWYQQILGQGPKLLIQFQNNGVVDDSQLPKDRFSAERLKGVDSTLKIQPAKLEDSAVYLCASSPRGQGGETQYFGPGTRLLVL.

J is TRBJ2-1 and V is TRBV12-5, with TRBD1 matching 8 bases. The CDR3 runs 15 residues. Trimming at V came to 6 bases and at J to 13 bases, leaving 17 bases not matched to a gene. Per germline, CDR1 LGHNT and CDR2 FRNRAP. The CDR3 DNA is TGTGCTAGTGGCCTCGGGACAGGACCCCCCCCCGAACAGTTCTTC. Protein: CASGLGTGPPPEQFF.

The chain recombines TRBV2 with TRBJ1-2; possibly TRBD1 for D (6 bases). Germline lookup yields CDR1 SNHLY and CDR2 FYNNEI. V lost 10 bases and J 3 bases, leaving 12 bases between the germline ends. The CDR3 spans 12 residues. CDR3 sequence (DNA): TGTGCCATACAGGGATACGACTATGGCTACACCTTC. The encoded protein is CAIQGYDYGYTF.

The V and J genes are TRBV27 and TRBJ2-1; D is perhaps TRBD2 (6 bases). The CDR3 is 18 amino acids. The germline V and J ends were trimmed by 4 bases and 7 bases, with 26 bases remaining between them. The germline gives CDR1 MNHEY, CDR2 SMNVEV (reference sequence). The CDR3 reads CASSSPPGRGTVGNEQFF. In nucleotides, the CDR3 is TGTGCCAGCAGTTCCCCCCCCGGCCGGGGGACTGTGGGTAATGAGCAGTTCTTC.

The chain recombines TRBV9 with TRBJ1-1; possibly TRBD1 for D (5 bases). The CDR3 is made up of 13 amino acids. Per germline, CDR1 SGDLS and CDR2 YYNGEE. Deletions cut 5 bases from V and 1 base from J, with 9 bases between. The CDR3 loop is CASRGDWNTEAFF. For the CDR3, the DNA is TGTGCCAGCAGGGGGGACTGGAACACTGAAGCTTTCTTT.

V and J are TRBV5-1 and TRBJ2-5; 7 nucleotides match TRBD2. The CDR3 covers 17 residues. CDR1 and CDR2 from the germline V gene are SGHRS and YFSETQ. V was pared by 0 bases and J by 5 bases, with 13 bases of the junction left unmatched. DNA of the CDR3: TGCGCCAGCAGCTTGGCCGGACGGGGGGTTGTAGCGGAGACCCAGTACTTC. Translation: CASSLAGRGVVAETQYF.

As regards this clone: Compared with germline, one end of the junction differs, possibly owing to a read error. The gene calls are TRBV7-9 and TRBJ1-2; 7 nucleotides line up with TRBD1. Germline CDR1 SEHNR, CDR2 FQNEAQ (reference sequence). The CDR3 totals 10 residues. The CDR3 coding sequence is TGTGCCAGCAGCTTAAGGACAGGATCCTTC. It is translated as CASSLRTGSF.

The chain joins TRBV7-9 to TRBJ2-5, with 7 bases lining up with TRBD2. V lost 0 bases, J lost 5 bases, and 6 bases stayed unmatched. The germline gives CDR1 SEHNR, CDR2 FQNEAQ (reference sequence). This CDR3 is built from 15 residues. The CDR3 spells CASSLAAAGEETQYF. DNA for the CDR3: TGTGCCAGCAGCTTAGCGGCCGCGGGGGAGGAGACCCAGTACTTC.

J is TRBJ2-3 and V is TRBV9; possibly TRBD1 for D (7 bases). Germline lookup yields CDR1 SGDLS and CDR2 YYNGEE. This CDR3 has 15 residues. V was shortened by 4 bases and J by 3 bases, with 15 bases between the two germline ends. Here the CDR3 reads CASSPGAGGTDTQYF. The CDR3 DNA reads TGTGCCAGCAGCCCCGGGGCAGGGGGGACAGATACGCAGTATTTT.

The chain recombines TRBV5-4 with TRBJ2-7; TRBD1 matches 9 bases. Germline CDR1 is SGHNT and CDR2 is YYREEE (reference sequence). Trimming removed 4 bases from V and 3 bases from J; junction bases left unmatched: 5. This CDR3 has 14 residues. The CDR3 spells CASSPPGQGYEQYF. The CDR3 region has the DNA TGTGCCAGCAGCCCCCCGGGACAGGGCTACGAGCAGTACTTC.

The rearrangement links TRBV11-2 to TRBJ2-1, with TRBD2 identical over 9 bases. The V gene's germline CDR1 is SGHAT and CDR2 FQNNGV. The CDR3 sequence is 15 residues long. V dropped 2 bases and J dropped 8; count of bases not matched to a gene: 7. CDR3 nucleotides: TGTGCCAGCAGCTTAATCGCGGGGGGGCCATATGAGCAGTTCTTC. It yields the protein CASSLIAGGPYEQFF.

CDR3 sequence: CTSSLPQGFTEQFF. In nucleotides, the CDR3 is TGCACCAGCAGCCTTCCACAGGGTTTTACTGAGCAGTTCTTC. The V gene is TRBV1, the J gene TRBJ2-1; the table assigns TRBD1, which was not confirmed against the DNA. TRBV1 has pseudogene status. CDR3 length equals 14 residues.